Following are 15 T cell receptor beta chains from one sample sequenced in a study of response to subunit inactivated influenza vaccine. Each CDR3 protein gets one entry after TCRdb re-called the RT-PCR reads with MiXCR. The table has 500,000 to 550,000 distinct CDR3 sequences, 7.5% to 8.5% seen once. Source: PBMCs from blood, taken roughly 24 months after vaccination. Receptors were obtained from a man aged 50 to 69 who received an inactivated influenza vaccine.

The chain employs TRBV10-3 and TRBJ1-1; TRBD1 aligns across 10 bases. J lost 5 bases, V lost 5 bases, and 8 bases had no gene match. The CDR3 totals 15 residues. Germline-derived CDR1 and CDR2 are ENHRY and SYGVKD. CDR3 DNA: TGTGCCATCAGTCCAGGACAGGGGGTGAGGACTGAAGCTTTCTTT. It specifies CAISPGQGVRTEAFF.

In this sample, this clonotype turned up a few times. The gene calls are TRBV24-1 and TRBJ2-5; no definite D call. The V gene's germline CDR1 is KGHDR and CDR2 SFDVKD. Trimming took off 3 bases at V and 5 bases at J, with 15 bases between the two ends. This CDR3 contains 15 residues. DNA of the CDR3: TGTGCCACCAGTGATCCAGGTCGGGTCGGTGAGACCCAGTACTTC. Translation gives CATSDPGRVGETQYF.

This clonotype was seen at least ten times. V is TRBV9 and J is TRBJ2-1; D possibly matches TRBD1 or TRBD2 (5 bases each). Deletions cut 2 bases from V and 5 bases from J, with 11 bases between. Germline CDR1 is SGDLS and CDR2 is YYNGEE. The CDR3 contains 14 residues. The CDR3 nucleotides read TGTGCCAGCAGCGTGGGGGTTTCTGACAATGAGCAGTTCTTC. Translating gives CASSVGVSDNEQFF.

The chain links TRBV20-1 to TRBJ2-3; D is uncertain. CDR1 is DFQATT and CDR2 is SNEGSKA in the germline V gene (reference sequence). The V and J ends lost 3 bases and 7 bases respectively, with 14 bases between them. There are 13 residues in the CDR3. The DNA for the CDR3 is TGCAGTGCTAGGGCCACCCGCCACCATACGCAGTATTTT. It specifies CSARATRHHTQYF.

This clonotype has ten or more counts. The chain employs TRBV20-1 and TRBJ2-3; D not certain. The CDR3 spans 16 residues. The germline CDR1 and CDR2 sequences are DFQATT and SNEGSKA (reference sequence). Between the trimmed V and J ends, which lost 5 bases and 4 bases, there was a span of 22 bases. The CDR3 is CSAPLQTAVRADTQYF. The CDR3 DNA reads as TGCAGTGCTCCCCTCCAGACCGCGGTTCGGGCAGATACGCAGTATTTT.

The rearrangement joins TRBV18 to TRBJ2-5; no reliable D call. V lost 1 base to trimming and J lost 4 bases, with 10 bases between them. CDR1 and CDR2 from the germline V gene are KGHSH and LQKENI. The CDR3 has 14 amino acids. The CDR3 loop reads CASSPRQSGETQYF. CDR3 DNA sequence: TGTGCCAGCTCACCACGGCAGTCCGGAGAGACCCAGTACTTC.

This rearrangement joins TRBV6-1 to TRBJ2-7; 10 bases are shared with TRBD1. Germline CDR1 and CDR2: MNHNS and SASEGT. The V segment lost 5 bases and the J segment 4 bases; nucleotides outside the gene matches: 11. The CDR3 has 16 amino acids. CDR3 amino acids: CASSPLTGGRGYEQYF. CDR3 sequence (DNA): TGTGCCAGCAGTCCCCTGACAGGGGGCCGAGGATACGAGCAGTACTTC.

This clonotype was seen repeatedly, ten times or more. V and J are TRBV4-2 and TRBJ2-2; 12 bases agree with TRBD2. V trimming: 2 bases; J trimming: 10 bases; junction bases outside the gene matches: 11. Germline lookup yields CDR1 LGHNA and CDR2 YNFKEQ. This CDR3 region has 17 residues. The chain's CDR3 is CASSQTPRTSGIEELFF. Written as DNA, the CDR3 is TGTGCCAGCAGCCAAACACCTCGGACTAGCGGGATTGAGGAGCTGTTTTTT.

CDR3 protein: CASRLIYNEQFF. The CDR3, as DNA: TGTGCCAGCCGATTAATTTACAATGAGCAGTTCTTC. The rearrangement links TRBV12-3 or TRBV12-4 to TRBJ2-1; no definite D call. The CDR3 extends over 12 amino acids. V lost 8 bases and J lost 4, with 9 bases in between.

V and J are TRBV12-3 or TRBV12-4 and TRBJ2-7; D remains ambiguous. CDR3 length: 13 amino acids. The V end lost 1 base, the J end lost 4 bases, and 8 bases lay between the germline ends. This CDR3 is CASSLDGWYEQYF. CDR3 sequence (DNA): TGTGCCAGCAGTTTAGACGGCTGGTACGAGCAGTACTTC.

This clonotype was detected a few times. The chain links TRBV5-6 to TRBJ1-1, with no clear D. V lost 3 bases and J 7 bases, leaving 13 bases between the germline ends. The CDR3 runs to 13 residues. Per the germline V gene, CDR1 is SGHDT and CDR2 is YYEEEE. For the CDR3, the DNA is TGTGCCAGCAGCTCGTGGTTTTCAGGTGAAGCTTTCTTT. It yields the protein CASSSWFSGEAFF.

This clonotype was observed many times. The J gene is TRBJ1-1, the V gene TRBV3-1; 7 bases are shared with TRBD1. The CDR3 extends over 13 amino acids. Unmatched junction bases numbered 7, after V lost 4 bases and J lost 8 bases. The germline V gene has CDR1 LGHDT and CDR2 YNNKEL (reference sequence). The CDR3: CASSPKGAAEAFF. The CDR3 nucleotides are TGTGCCAGCAGCCCTAAGGGGGCAGCGGAAGCTTTCTTT.

This clonotype appeared a few times. This sequence joins TRBV6-1 and TRBJ2-7, with D perhaps matching TRBD1 (6 bases). The germline V gene has CDR1 MNHNS and CDR2 SASEGT. The germline V and J ends were trimmed by 6 bases and 3 bases, with 15 bases remaining between them. The CDR3 totals 14 residues. CDR3 residues: CASRAQGGLYEQYF. CDR3 nucleotide sequence: TGTGCCAGCAGGGCACAGGGCGGTCTCTACGAGCAGTACTTC.

This clonotype was seen only a few times. CDR3 residues: CASSEETGTGELFF. The CDR3 bases are TGTGCCAGCAGTGAAGAGACAGGGACCGGGGAGCTGTTTTTT. The rearrangement links TRBV6-4 to TRBJ2-2, with TRBD1 matching 7 bases. V shed 3 bases and J 5 bases; nucleotides not matched to a gene: 3. The CDR3 spans 14 residues. CDR1 and CDR2 (germline): MRHNA, SNTAGT.

This sequence joins TRBV3-1 and TRBJ1-5; D gene ambiguous. Between the trimmed V and J ends, which lost 5 bases and 6 bases, there was a span of 11 bases. The CDR3 runs 13 residues. Germline values: CDR1 LGHDT, CDR2 YNNKEL (reference sequence). The CDR3 is CASSFTSTQPQHF. CDR3 bases: TGTGCCAGCAGCTTCACCTCCACTCAGCCCCAGCATTTT.